The clone carrying this T cell receptor beta chain was counted ten times or more. The target antigen is unknown. The data are from a study of identical twins. General observations from the study: Cross-sectional statistics, not tracking of the same donors, supported the conclusions. Invariant populations such as MAIT and iNKT cells could partly muddle zero-insertion analyses. Out-of-frame alpha sequences that twins shared showed excess low generation probability. Abundant cord blood beta clonotypes carried fewer insertions; memory repertoires showed none.

Each CDR3 protein is one row after TCRdb ran MiXCR on the 5' RACE reads. The sample yields 640,000 or so distinct CDR3 sequences, around 6% seen once. V lost 8 bases, J lost 3 bases, and 12 bases lay in between. The CDR3 runs to 13 residues. Sequenced sample: naive T cells sorted from blood. The genes are TRBV12-3 or TRBV12-4 and TRBJ2-3; D is unclear. The receptor was isolated from a man younger than 35 in good health. The CDR3 reads CASAHRKTDTQYF. CDR3 sequence (DNA): TGTGCCAGCGCACATCGGAAAACAGATACGCAGTATTTT.